This T cell receptor (beta chain) emerged from a study of cytomegalovirus exposure and HLA in healthy donors. Whole-study findings and limits: In a later analysis, productive TCRs from donors in an Asian-associated ancestry cluster reportedly carried fewer N-insertions than the cohort mean. It was reported that TCR beta sequences correctly inferred the HLA-A and HLA-B alleles for most subjects. Per a later analysis, about 17,000 TCR beta sequences showed association with HLA alleles at 0.05 false discovery rate. An analysis done earlier found most TCR beta V segments productive about 87% or about 30% of the time.

V lost 3 bases to trimming and J lost 2 bases; unmatched junction nucleotides: 8. The germline gives CDR1 SGHRS, CDR2 YFSETQ. This CDR3 is built from 15 residues. Points on this clone: Its antigen is still unknown.

Use of 60 Vbeta and 13 Jbeta primers characterized the PCR. Assay: immunoSEQ multiplex PCR; the TCRdb copy retains only in-frame clones and omits some. Of 140,000 to 150,000 clones in the sample, 65% to 85% were seen once. The receptor was derived from a male donor in good health and CMV-seronegative. The J gene is TRBJ2-7, the V gene TRBV5-1; 7 positions agree with TRBD1. Source material: PBMCs. The CDR3 DNA is TGCGCCAGCAGCTCCATAGGGGACAGCACCTACGAGCAGTACTTC. This codes for CASSSIGDSTYEQYF.